This T cell receptor beta chain was sequenced during a study of CD8+ T cells in alopecia areata. V was shortened by 6 bases and J by 4 bases, with 21 bases between the two germline ends. Germline V gives CDR1 MNHEY, CDR2 SMNVEV (reference sequence). The CDR3 has 16 amino acids. Following RNA extraction, reverse transcription yielded cDNA that acted as the sequencing template. Produced via immunoSEQ multiplex PCR; TCRdb's table is partial and in-frame only. The sample lists roughly 30,000 clones, 62% occurring once. PBMCs were stained for CD3, CD4 and CD8, and CD4+ and CD8+ T cells were sorted. The source is a human donor with alopecia areata. This chain uses TRBV27 with TRBJ1-1, with D perhaps TRBD1 (6 bases). Specimen: NKG2D-high CD8+ T cells sorted from blood. The DNA of the CDR3 is TGTGCCAGCAGCTACGACGAAGGGGGGGTGGGCACTGAAGCTTTCTTT. This codes for CASSYDEGGVGTEAFF.